This T cell receptor (beta chain) emerged from a study of cytomegalovirus exposure and HLA in healthy donors. Across the study: The same platform as the 650 to 700 first-cohort repertoires was used for the 130 or so validation repertoires, a later analysis reported.

Overall study findings and caveats: Usually a TCR sequence was rare, but some public TCRs were found in many donors. Within the 120 or so validation repertoires, first-cohort TCR clusters tended to co-occur, according to a later analysis. Among TCR beta chains, those listed as cytomegalovirus-associated numbered fewer than 200.

CDR1 SGHRS and CDR2 YFSETQ come from the germline V gene. The junction had 4 bases not matched to a gene; V was cut back by 4 bases and J by 6 bases. The CDR3 loop spans 14 amino acids. Libraries were prepared by immunoSEQ multiplex PCR; TCRdb keeps only in-frame clonotypes and omits some of them. The sample includes under 150,000 clones, approximately 85% of them seen just once. Comments on this clone: What it binds is unknown.

Material: PBMCs. This sequence originates from a woman in her twenties or thirties in good health and CMV-seronegative. The rearrangement joins TRBV5-1 to TRBJ1-4; 9 bases are a match to TRBD1. CDR3 bases: TGCGCCAGCAGCGCTGGGACAGGGTATGAAAAACTGTTTTTT. Its protein is CASSAGTGYEKLFF.